This entry lists 4 T cell receptor beta chains sequenced from one sample in a study of CD8+CD57+ T cells in acquired aplastic anemia (dated 2018 in TCRdb). Sequencing was carried out with an Illumina HiSeq 2000. TCR beta VDJ combination and CDR3 sequence profiling used genomic DNA as the template. TCRdb ran its own pipeline on the public reads, namely fastp trimming at Q25 and MiXCR clone calling, and kept in-frame beta chains. Rows with one shared CDR3 protein collapse into an entry with the most common genes and DNA. The sample has about 270,000 distinct CDR3 sequences on record, around three fifths of them singletons. The leading ten clones occupy 7.5% to 9% of the sample. The material sequenced was sorted CD4+, CD8+, or CD8+CD57+ T cells (not recorded which) from PBMCs. Receptors were obtained from a human donor with severe aplastic anemia or a healthy control (not recorded which).

This chain connects TRBV29-1 to TRBJ2-7; the D call may be TRBD1 or TRBD2 (6 bases each). V gave up 0 bases and J gave up 0 bases, with 12 bases separating them. The germline CDR1 and CDR2 sequences are SQVTM and ANQGSEA. The CDR3 totals 15 residues. The CDR3 region has the DNA TGCAGCGTTGAAGATCCCGGGGGCCCCTCCTACGAGCAGTACTTC. Translated: CSVEDPGGPSYEQYF.

This clonotype has at least ten counts. J is TRBJ1-2 and V is TRBV7-3, with TRBD1 as a possible D gene (6 bases). The germline gives CDR1 SGHTA, CDR2 FQGTGA. This CDR3 region has 12 residues. V lost 8 bases, J lost 4 bases, and 11 bases lay in between. The DNA of the CDR3 is TGTGCCAGCGGGGGCTCGATCTATGGCTACACCTTC. This encodes CASGGSIYGYTF.

The gene calls are TRBV15 and TRBJ2-3, with 10 nucleotides matching TRBD2. The germline V gene encodes CDR1 LNHNV and CDR2 YYDKDF (reference sequence). The CDR3 has 17 amino acids. The ends lost 1 base at V and 6 bases at J; junction bases unmatched: 10. The CDR3: CATSRGQLAGVSDTQYF. The CDR3 nucleotides read TGTGCCACCAGCAGAGGCCAGCTAGCGGGAGTATCGGATACGCAGTATTTT.

This chain links TRBV10-3 with TRBJ2-3; 8 nucleotides match TRBD2. With 4 bases clipped from V and 2 bases from J, the junction kept 5 bases outside the gene matches. Germline-derived CDR1 and CDR2 are ENHRY and SYGVKD. The CDR3 totals 15 residues. The CDR3 protein is CAISGAGVNTDTQYF. In nucleotides, the CDR3 is TGTGCCATCAGTGGAGCGGGAGTAAACACAGATACGCAGTATTTT.